These 13 T cell receptor beta chains came from one sample sequenced in a study of cytomegalovirus exposure and HLA in healthy donors. Use of 60 Vbeta and 13 Jbeta primers characterized the PCR. The table came from immunoSEQ multiplex PCR; TCRdb's copy has only in-frame clones and leaves some out. This sample has about 120,000 clones, with around 73% found just once. The source material was PBMCs. The source of these receptors is a woman in her 30s in good health and CMV-seropositive.

This clone was seen once. The chain has TRBV6-1 and TRBJ2-3; D remains unclear. V dropped 11 bases and J dropped 1 base, with 13 bases sitting between them. The CDR3 covers 13 residues. Germline CDR1 reads MNHNS; CDR2 reads SASEGT. This CDR3 is CAGKVGGTDTQYF. The CDR3 DNA follows: TGTGCCGGTAAGGTAGGAGGCACAGATACGCAGTATTTT.

The V call is TRBV6-1, the J call TRBJ1-2; tentatively, D is TRBD1 (5 bases). The CDR3 is made up of 15 amino acids. Germline V gene data show CDR1 as MNHNS and CDR2 as SASEGT. Trimming stripped 5 bases from V and 6 bases from J, with 19 bases between. The DNA of the CDR3 is TGTGCCAGCAGTCCCTGGGGGGAAGGTAATGATGGCTACACCTTC. Protein product: CASSPWGEGNDGYTF.

This chain uses TRBV7-2 with TRBJ1-1, with D possibly matching TRBD1 (5 bases). CDR3 length equals 14 residues. The V gene lost 5 bases and the J gene lost 4 bases, with 14 bases spanning the gap. Germline V gene lookup returns CDR1 SGHTA and CDR2 FQGNSA. CDR3 protein: CASSIPGRITEAFF. The CDR3 DNA is TGTGCCAGCAGCATCCCAGGGCGAATCACTGAAGCTTTCTTT.

The chain employs TRBV2 and TRBJ1-1, with 9 positions matching TRBD1. The V gene's germline CDR1 is SNHLY and CDR2 FYNNEI. The ends lost 6 bases at V and 5 bases at J; junction bases unmatched: 7. This CDR3 has 14 residues. The CDR3 here is CASRLGQGRTEAFF. DNA of the CDR3: TGTGCCAGCAGATTAGGACAGGGGAGAACTGAAGCTTTCTTT.

The chain has TRBV30 and TRBJ2-7; TRBD1 agrees at 9 bases. The CDR3 spans 14 residues. CDR1 is GTSNPN and CDR2 is SVGIG in the germline V gene (reference sequence). Trimming at V came to 3 bases and at J to 5 bases, leaving 8 bases not matched to a gene. The CDR3 loop is CAWSPGQGIDEQYF. Here the CDR3 DNA reads TGTGCCTGGAGCCCGGGACAGGGCATAGACGAGCAGTACTTC.

V usage is TRBV6-5 and J usage is TRBJ1-2; TRBD1 is a possible D gene (6 bases). The CDR3 length is 13 residues. Germline assignment: CDR1 MNHEY and CDR2 SVGAGI. Between the trimmed V and J ends, which lost 5 bases and 6 bases, there was a span of 13 bases. In DNA form, the CDR3 reads TGTGCCAGCAGTCCTACAGGGTTAGATGGCTACACCTTC. It codes for CASSPTGLDGYTF.

This clone was seen once. The chain combines TRBV6-6 with TRBJ2-3; tentatively, D is TRBD1 (5 bases). Germline-derived CDR1 and CDR2 are MNHNY and SVGAGI (reference sequence). Between the trimmed V and J ends, which lost 5 bases and 2 bases, there was a span of 14 bases. The CDR3 runs 15 residues. CDR3 region: CASSPVGATTDTQYF. Written as DNA, the CDR3 is TGTGCCAGCAGTCCCGTAGGGGCGACCACAGATACGCAGTATTTT.

This chain joins TRBV9 and TRBJ1-6; 8 nucleotides align to TRBD1. V lost 2 bases to trimming and J lost 4 bases; unmatched junction nucleotides: 2. The germline V gene has CDR1 SGDLS and CDR2 YYNGEE. CDR3 length equals 15 residues. In DNA, the CDR3 is TGTGCCAGCAGCGTTGGACAGGGATATAATTCACCCCTCCACTTT. Encoded protein: CASSVGQGYNSPLHF.

The V and J genes are TRBV7-2 and TRBJ1-1; a weak D match, TRBD1 (5 bases). Germline V gives CDR1 SGHTA, CDR2 FQGNSA. This CDR3 has 15 residues. The V end lost 5 bases, the J end lost 0 bases, and 13 bases lay between the germline ends. The CDR3 loop is CASSAGRGLNTEAFF. CDR3 DNA sequence: TGTGCCAGCAGCGCCGGACGGGGGTTGAACACTGAAGCTTTCTTT.

The chain couples TRBV7-6 to TRBJ1-1; tentative D call: TRBD1 (6 bases). The CDR3 spans 15 residues. Germline CDR1 reads SGHVS; CDR2 reads FNYEAQ. V was clipped by 1 base and J by 1 base, with 10 bases between them. The CDR3 DNA sequence: TGTGCCAGCAGCTTAGATGCAGGGGCGAACACTGAAGCTTTCTTT. Protein: CASSLDAGANTEAFF. Full variable domain (outside the CDR3, taken from reference TRBV7-6 and TRBJ1-1): GAGVSQSPRYKVTKRGQDVALRCDPISGHVSLYWYRQALGQGPEFLTYFNYEAQQDKSGLPNDRFSAERPEGSISTLTIQRTEQRDSAMYRCASSLDAGANTEAFFGQGTRLTVV.

The chain couples TRBV7-6 to TRBJ2-1; TRBD2 agrees at 11 bases. This CDR3 comprises 16 residues. The V and J ends lost 1 base and 3 bases, in that order; junction bases with no gene match: 2. Germline lookup yields CDR1 SGHVS and CDR2 FNYEAQ. The CDR3 protein is CASSLGGLAGYNEQFF. CDR3 coding DNA: TGTGCCAGCAGCTTAGGTGGACTAGCGGGCTACAATGAGCAGTTCTTC.

This chain joins TRBV4-2 and TRBJ2-1; 8 nucleotides align to TRBD2. The CDR3 length is 13 residues. Germline lookup yields CDR1 LGHNA and CDR2 YNFKEQ. Germline trimming cut 3 bases from V and 13 bases from J; bases unmatched to any gene: 8. CDR3 in DNA: TGTGCCAGCAGCCAGAACGGAGGGACTAGTCAGTTCTTC. Translated, it gives CASSQNGGTSQFF.

The chain combines TRBV30 with TRBJ2-1; 7 nucleotides align to TRBD2. Germline CDR1 is GTSNPN and CDR2 is SVGIG (reference sequence). V shed 5 bases, J shed 0 bases, and the junction held 7 bases outside the gene matches. This CDR3 comprises 15 residues. The CDR3 nucleotides are TGTGCCTGGGCCGACGGGGGGAGCTCCTACAATGAGCAGTTCTTC. Protein sequence: CAWADGGSSYNEQFF.